Sequencing of this T cell receptor (beta chain) was carried out in a study of blood T cells in healthy people across ages. Study-wide results and limits: There were more naive CD4+ cells and higher diversity in long-lived donors than in aged donors.

The second PCR ran roughly 7 to 11 cycles with a sample-barcoded 5' primer and J-beta primers. Each cDNA molecule was tagged by a template-switch adaptor with 12 random nucleotides. One entry per CDR3 protein results from TCRdb running MiXCR on the 5' RACE reads. The repertoire holds about 640,000 distinct CDR3 sequences, with approximately 30% as singletons. At least 6.5 million PBMCs were isolated per sample. The table lists this clonotype with many counts. As yet, its antigen is unknown. V lost 2 bases, J lost 6 bases, and 7 bases stayed unmatched. The length of the CDR3 is 15 residues. Germline loops: CDR1 SGHRS, CDR2 YFSETQ.

Sequencing was performed on blood. The chain uses TRBV5-1 and TRBJ2-1; 8 bases are shared with TRBD2. The TCR originated in a woman older than 75 in good health. The CDR3 DNA follows: TGCGCCAGCAGCTTAACGCCGGGACTAGGCAATGAGCAGTTCTTC. This translates into CASSLTPGLGNEQFF. Using reference TRBV5-1 and TRBJ2-1 for the parts outside the CDR3, the full variable domain is KAGVTQTPRYLIKTRGQQVTLSCSPISGHRSVSWYQQTPGQGLQFLFEYFSETQRNKGNFPGRFSGRQFSNSRSEMNVSTLELGDSALYLCASSLTPGLGNEQFFGPGTRLTVL.